This TCR beta chain was sequenced during a study of CXCR3-negative and CXCR3-positive naive CD8 T cells. General study points: The study found comparably high diversity in both naive subsets and much lower diversity in memory CD8+ cells.

Each TRB cDNA library was prepared by 5' RACE (with UMI labels). After re-calling the 5' RACE reads, TCRdb lists one entry per CDR3 protein, DNA absent. The sample includes some 130,000 distinct CDR3 sequences. The CDR3 covers 20 residues. From germline, CDR1 is SQVTM and CDR2 ANQGSEA. The sorter processed each CD8+ T cell subset in triplicate at hundreds of thousands of cells apiece. A CD45RO-CCR7+CD27+CD95- phenotype identified naive CD8+ T cells. In regard to this clonotype: Antigen: not known.

This chain uses TRBV29-1 with TRBJ2-2; checking the TCRdb D call of TRBD2 is not possible without DNA. The receptor was derived from a human donor in good health. Some clones in this sample may be carry-over from other donors' samples. Sequenced material: naive CXCR3- CD8+ T cells from blood. The subset was: CD45RO-CCR7+CD27+CD95- naive CD8+ T cells lacking CXCR3 (TNR3-). The CDR3 spells CSVGSGLAGGLHYNTGELFF.